A selection of T cell receptor beta chains follows, all from one sample in a study of T cell repertoires in cytomegalovirus infection. Each CDR3 protein gets one entry after TCRdb re-called the reads with MiXCR. The table has under 850,000 distinct CDR3 sequences, approximately 34% seen once; the top ten hold under 3%. The sequencing input was PBMCs. Every receptor here comes from a human donor in good health (CMV status not recorded). Some clones in this sample may be carry-over from other donors' samples. Both conserved end residues are part of each CDR3. D genes are given only for firm matches. Not all rows give a size; the values are once, few, many and, for expanded clones, a class.

v_call	j_call	clone_size	d_call	cdr3_aa	cdr3_nt
TRBV6-1	TRBJ2-1	NA	TRBD2	CASTLGLVLFF	TGTGCCAGCACCCTCGGACTAGTGCTGTTCTTC
TRBV7-8	TRBJ1-3	many	NA	CASSQFAGNSGNTIYF	TGTGCCAGCAGCCAATTTGCGGGAAACTCTGGAAACACCATATATTTT
TRBV3-1	TRBJ1-2	NA	TRBD1	CASSVDRANDGYTF	TGTGCCAGCAGCGTTGACAGGGCTAACGATGGCTACACCTTC
TRBV7-2	TRBJ2-5	NA	TRBD2	CASSFQRGQETQYF	TGTGCCAGCAGCTTTCAGCGGGGCCAAGAGACCCAGTACTTC
TRBV4-1	TRBJ1-5	NA	NA	CASSGRTESNQPQHF	TGTGCCAGCAGCGGTCGGACAGAAAGCAATCAGCCCCAGCATTTT
TRBV6-1	TRBJ2-5	many	NA	CASSEGASQETQYF	TGTGCCAGCAGTGAAGGGGCCAGCCAAGAGACCCAGTACTTC
TRBV20-1	TRBJ1-5	NA	TRBD1	CSAPSDRGTQPQHF	TGCAGTGCTCCATCGGACAGGGGGACTCAGCCCCAGCATTTT
TRBV12-3/TRBV12-4	TRBJ2-1	NA	TRBD2	CASSFASGRVNEQFF	TGTGCCAGCAGTTTCGCTAGCGGGAGGGTTAATGAGCAGTTCTTC
TRBV28	TRBJ1-4	NA	TRBD1	CASSSRDRGQEKLFF	TGTGCCAGCAGTTCCCGGGACAGGGGGCAGGAAAAACTGTTTTTT
TRBV10-2	TRBJ1-1	NA	NA	CASGGDRPYTEAFF	TGCGCCAGCGGGGGCGACAGGCCCTACACTGAAGCTTTCTTT
TRBV7-2	TRBJ2-1	NA	NA	CASSLASALNEQFF	TGTGCCAGCAGCTTAGCTAGCGCGTTGAATGAGCAGTTCTTC
TRBV18	TRBJ2-5	NA	NA	CASTRGGNQETQYF	TGTGCCAGCACAAGAGGTGGAAACCAAGAGACCCAGTACTTC
TRBV19	TRBJ1-1	many	NA	CASIPGTNTEAFF	TGTGCCAGTATCCCAGGGACGAACACTGAAGCTTTCTTT
TRBV7-9	TRBJ1-1	NA	NA	CASSLGSGAEAFF	TGTGCCAGCAGCTTAGGGAGTGGGGCTGAAGCTTTCTTT
TRBV24-1	TRBJ2-5	NA	TRBD2	CATSDHGTSRLEETQYF	TGTGCCACCAGTGACCACGGGACTAGCAGACTTGAGGAGACCCAGTACTTC
TRBV27	TRBJ2-7	few	TRBD2	CASSPRSAGGDSEQYF	TGTGCCAGCAGTCCTCGTTCAGCGGGAGGGGATAGCGAGCAGTACTTC
TRBV6-2/TRBV6-3	TRBJ1-5	many	NA	CASSYSRQGPQPQHF	TGTGCCAGCAGTTACTCGAGGCAGGGACCACAGCCCCAGCATTTT
TRBV5-1	TRBJ2-7	few	NA	CASSLVPGTVTWYEQYF	TGCGCCAGCAGCTTGGTTCCTGGGACTGTCACTTGGTACGAGCAGTACTTC
TRBV7-2	TRBJ2-5	NA	NA	CASSLGSKETQYF	TGTGCCAGCAGCTTAGGTTCGAAGGAGACCCAGTACTTC
TRBV11-1	TRBJ1-1	many	NA	CASSLRPQNTEAFF	TGTGCCAGCAGCTTACGGCCGCAGAACACTGAAGCTTTCTTT
TRBV7-2	TRBJ2-7	NA	NA	CASSMTVSYEQYF	TGTGCCAGCAGTATGACAGTCTCCTACGAGCAGTACTTC
TRBV5-1	TRBJ2-2	few	TRBD1	CASSQGAGELFF	TGCGCCAGCAGCCAGGGGGCCGGGGAGCTGTTTTTT
TRBV30	TRBJ1-5	NA	NA	CAWSVSADQPQHF	TGTGCCTGGAGTGTGTCAGCGGATCAGCCCCAGCATTTT
TRBV20-1	TRBJ1-5	NA	TRBD1	CSARDGQGAGNQPQHF	TGCAGTGCTAGAGATGGGCAGGGGGCAGGGAATCAGCCCCAGCATTTT
TRBV19	TRBJ1-1	NA	NA	CASSIRVNTEAFF	TGTGCCAGTAGTATACGGGTGAACACTGAAGCTTTCTTT
TRBV20-1	TRBJ2-7	NA	NA	CSARRRIDGNEQYF	TGCAGTGCCAGAAGACGAATTGACGGAAACGAGCAGTACTTC
TRBV11-2	TRBJ2-7	NA	NA	CASSRSSREGYEQYF	TGTGCCAGCAGCCGGTCGTCAAGGGAAGGATACGAGCAGTACTTC
TRBV3-1	TRBJ2-5	few	NA	CASSLQGFETQYF	TGTGCCAGCAGCCTACAGGGATTCGAGACCCAGTACTTC
TRBV4-1	TRBJ1-6	many	NA	CASSQEFGQRNSPLHF	TGCGCCAGCAGCCAAGAATTTGGGCAGCGTAATTCACCCCTCCACTTT
TRBV4-1	TRBJ1-2	few	TRBD1	CASSQDIGTGYYGYTF	TGCGCCAGCAGCCAAGATATCGGGACAGGGTACTATGGCTACACCTTC
TRBV19	TRBJ1-1	NA	NA	CATRQMNTESFF	TGTGCCACCAGACAGATGAACACTGAATCTTTCTTT
TRBV28	TRBJ2-4	NA	NA	CASMEVLISKNIQYF	TGTGCCAGCATGGAAGTACTGATATCCAAAAACATTCAGTACTTC
TRBV20-1	TRBJ2-7	few	NA	CSARLPVSSYEQYF	TGCAGTGCTAGATTACCGGTAAGCTCCTACGAGCAGTACTTC
TRBV20-1	TRBJ1-5	NA	NA	CSAVNRVGDQPQHF	TGCAGTGCTGTTAACAGGGTTGGGGATCAGCCCCAGCATTTT
TRBV7-6	TRBJ1-3	many	NA	CASSLQDPSSGNTIYF	TGTGCCAGCAGCTTACAAGACCCCAGCTCTGGAAACACCATATATTTT
TRBV3-1	TRBJ2-1	NA	TRBD1	CASSLLKGVRQGARSYNEQFF	TGTGCCAGCAGCCTTTTAAAAGGCGTGAGACAGGGGGCCCGCTCCTACAATGAGCAGTTCTTC